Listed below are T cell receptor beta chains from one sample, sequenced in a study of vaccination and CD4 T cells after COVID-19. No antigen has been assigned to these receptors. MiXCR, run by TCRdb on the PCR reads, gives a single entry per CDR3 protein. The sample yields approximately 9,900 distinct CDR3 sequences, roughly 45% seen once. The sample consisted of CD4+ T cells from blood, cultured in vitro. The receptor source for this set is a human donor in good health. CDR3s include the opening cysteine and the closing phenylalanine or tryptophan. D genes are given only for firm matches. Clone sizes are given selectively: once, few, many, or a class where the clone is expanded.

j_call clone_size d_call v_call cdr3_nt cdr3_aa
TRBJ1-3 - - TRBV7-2 TGTGCCAGCAGCCCCAACAGAGCCTTCTCTGGAAACACCATATATTTT CASSPNRAFSGNTIYF
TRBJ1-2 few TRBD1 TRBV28 TGTGCCAGCAGTCGGACAGGGGGCGACTATGGCTACACCTTC CASSRTGGDYGYTF
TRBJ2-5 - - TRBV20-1 TGCAGTGCGAGGTGGGGGGGCGAGACCCAGTACTTC CSARWGGETQYF
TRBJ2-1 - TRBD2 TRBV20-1 TGCAGTGCCGAATTTCGAGCGGGATACAATGAGCAGTTCTTC CSAEFRAGYNEQFF
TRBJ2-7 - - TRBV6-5 TGTGCCAGCAGTTACCCTCGGGACTTCTCCTACGAGCAGTACTTC CASSYPRDFSYEQYF
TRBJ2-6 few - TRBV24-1 TGTGCCACCAGTGATTCGGCAGGCACTTCTGGGGCCAACGTCCTGACTTTC CATSDSAGTSGANVLTF
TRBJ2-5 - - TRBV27 TGTGCCAGCAGACAGGGAGAGACCCAGTACTTC CASRQGETQYF
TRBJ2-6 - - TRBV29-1 TGCAGCGTTGTCTCTGGGGCCAACGTCCTGACTTTC CSVVSGANVLTF
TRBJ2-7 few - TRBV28 TGTGCCAGCAGTCTCCGGGACGGAGGGAAGTACTTC CASSLRDGGKYF
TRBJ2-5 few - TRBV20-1 TGCAGTGCTACTAGCGTTCCTCAAGAGACCCAGTACTTC CSATSVPQETQYF
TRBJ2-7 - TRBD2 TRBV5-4 TGTGCCAGCAGCTCGGAGACTAGCGGGGGCCCCTACGAGCAGTACTTC CASSSETSGGPYEQYF
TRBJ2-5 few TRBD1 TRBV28 TGTGCCAGCAGTCGACAGGGTGCTCAAGAGACCCAGTACTTC CASSRQGAQETQYF
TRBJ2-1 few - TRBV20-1 TGCAGTGCGGAACGAACGGCGGGACCCTGGCATGCAAAGCAGTTCTTC CSAERTAGPWHAKQFF
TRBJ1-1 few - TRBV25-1 TGTGCCAGCATGGGTGGAGGGGTAAAGAAAGCTTTCTTT CASMGGGVKKAFF
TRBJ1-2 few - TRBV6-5 TGTGCCAGCAGTTACTCGACAGTTAACTATGGCTACACCTTC CASSYSTVNYGYTF
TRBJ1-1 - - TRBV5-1 TGCGCCAGCAGCTTGTCTCCGGGGCAGGGGAAGGCTTTCTTT CASSLSPGQGKAFF
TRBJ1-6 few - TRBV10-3 TGTGCCATCAGTGTCGGGGGGAATTCACCCCTCCACTTT CAISVGGNSPLHF
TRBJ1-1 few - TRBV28 TGTGCCAGCAGCCTACAGGGTCCCTTAGCGAGAGCTTTCTTT CASSLQGPLARAFF
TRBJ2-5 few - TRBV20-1 TGCAGTGCTCCCGACCGGCACGGGATCAGGGAGACCCAGTACTTC CSAPDRHGIRETQYF
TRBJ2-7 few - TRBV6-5 TGTGCCAGCAGTTACTCCACCCACGAGCAGTACTTC CASSYSTHEQYF
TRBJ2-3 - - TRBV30 TGTGCCTGGAACCCCCGACCCACCACAGATACGCAGTATTTT CAWNPRPTTDTQYF
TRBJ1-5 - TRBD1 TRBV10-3 TGTGCCAGCAGACAGGGAGGGGATCAGCCCCAGCATTTT CASRQGGDQPQHF
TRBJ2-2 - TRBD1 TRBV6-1 TGTGCCAGCAGTATCCGGGACAGGGGATCCGGGGAGCTGTTTTTT CASSIRDRGSGELFF
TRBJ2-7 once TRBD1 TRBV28 TGTGCCAGCACTTTGGTCGGGACAGCCTACGAGCAGTACTTC CASTLVGTAYEQYF
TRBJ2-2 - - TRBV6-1 TGTGCCAGCAGTGAAATTCCTATGGCCGGGGAGCTGTTTTTT CASSEIPMAGELFF
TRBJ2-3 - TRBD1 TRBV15 TGTGCCACCAGCAGAGATCTCCCGGTGACAGGGTTCACAGATACGCAGTATTTT CATSRDLPVTGFTDTQYF
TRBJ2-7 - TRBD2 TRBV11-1 TGTGCCAGCAGCTTCAGAGGGCTAGCGGGAGTTTTCGAGCAGTACTTC CASSFRGLAGVFEQYF
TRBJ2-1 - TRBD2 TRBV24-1 TGTGCCACCAGTGATCACGGACTAGCGGGACTCGAGCAGTTCTTC CATSDHGLAGLEQFF
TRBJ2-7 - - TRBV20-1 TGCAGTGCTAGATACCCCGGGCGGGACGAGCAGTACTTC CSARYPGRDEQYF
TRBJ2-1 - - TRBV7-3 TGTGCCAGCAGCTTAGGCCTTCCTCGGAATAGTGAGCAGTTCTTC CASSLGLPRNSEQFF
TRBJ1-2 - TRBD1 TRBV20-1 TGCAGTGCAATGGGGACAGCTGGGCTAGCTAACTATGGCTACACCTTC CSAMGTAGLANYGYTF
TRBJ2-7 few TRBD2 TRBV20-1 TGCAGTGCTACCGAGGGTAGCGGGAGGGGCGAGCAGTACTTC CSATEGSGRGEQYF